The 19 T cell receptor beta chains given below trace back to one sample, sequenced in a study of cytomegalovirus exposure and HLA in healthy donors. Primers: 60 Vbeta forward and 13 Jbeta reverse. Sequencing was performed with immunoSEQ multiplex PCR; in TCRdb, only in-frame clones are kept and a portion is missing. The sample yields approximately 160,000 clones, around 86% seen once. The sample taken for sequencing was PBMCs. The receptors shown here come from a man aged 50-60 years in good health and CMV-seropositive.

This clone turned up a few times. The chain has TRBV5-1 and TRBJ2-7, with 7 positions matching TRBD1. This CDR3 is built from 15 residues. Germline CDR1 and CDR2: SGHRS and YFSETQ. Trimming at V came to 0 bases and at J to 4 bases, leaving 7 bases not matched to a gene. Written as DNA, the CDR3 is TGCGCCAGCAGCTTGGGGGGGACAGCTCAATACGAGCAGTACTTC. Its translation: CASSLGGTAQYEQYF. Full variable domain (rest looked up from reference TRBV5-1 and TRBJ2-7): KAGVTQTPRYLIKTRGQQVTLSCSPISGHRSVSWYQQTPGQGLQFLFEYFSETQRNKGNFPGRFSGRQFSNSRSEMNVSTLELGDSALYLCASSLGGTAQYEQYFGPGTRLTVT.

The chain links TRBV5-1 to TRBJ2-2, with 11 bases identical to TRBD2. Trimming removed 5 bases from V and 4 bases from J; junction bases left unmatched: 1. The CDR3 has 14 residues. Germline V gene lookup returns CDR1 SGHRS and CDR2 YFSETQ. As DNA, the CDR3 is TGCGCCAGCAGAGGGACTAGCGGCACCGGGGAGCTGTTTTTT. Its translation is CASRGTSGTGELFF. Drawing the rest from reference TRBV5-1 and TRBJ2-2, the complete variable domain is KAGVTQTPRYLIKTRGQQVTLSCSPISGHRSVSWYQQTPGQGLQFLFEYFSETQRNKGNFPGRFSGRQFSNSRSEMNVSTLELGDSALYLCASRGTSGTGELFFGEGSRLTVL.

The DNA of the CDR3 is TGTGCCACCAGCAGAGATTCCGTGCCCCACTCGGGGGGCGGAAGATACGAGCAGTACTTC. The encoded protein is CATSRDSVPHSGGGRYEQYF. The chain employs TRBV15 and TRBJ2-7, with a weak D call TRBD2 (7 bases). The V end lost 0 bases, the J end lost 4 bases, and 28 bases lay between the germline ends. Looked up from germline, CDR1 is LNHNV and CDR2 is YYDKDF (reference sequence). This CDR3 has 20 amino acids. The complete variable domain, with remaining parts taken from reference TRBV15 and TRBJ2-7, reads DAMVIQNPRYQVTQFGKPVTLSCSQTLNHNVMYWYQQKSSQAPKLLFHYYDKDFNNEADTPDNFQSRRPNTSFCFLDIRSPGLGDTAMYLCATSRDSVPHSGGGRYEQYFGPGTRLTVT.

The chain couples TRBV5-4 to TRBJ2-1; TRBD2 is a possible D gene (5 bases). CDR1 and CDR2 from the germline V gene are SGHNT and YYREEE (reference sequence). The CDR3 consists of 15 residues. V lost 2 bases and J 0 bases, leaving 9 bases between the germline ends. DNA for the CDR3: TGTGCCAGCAGCTTAACGGGGTCCTCCTACAATGAGCAGTTCTTC. It is translated as CASSLTGSSYNEQFF.

The V call is TRBV6-1, the J call TRBJ2-5, with 7 bases that match TRBD2. CDR3 length: 14 amino acids. Germline V lookup: CDR1 MNHNS, CDR2 SASEGT. V dropped 3 bases and J dropped 10; count of bases not matched to a gene: 11. CDR3 nucleotide sequence: TGTGCCAGCAGTGATGGGGCTAGCGGTGGAGTCCAGTACTTC. Amino acid sequence: CASSDGASGGVQYF.

The V and J genes are TRBV5-6 and TRBJ2-1; weak D call: TRBD1 (5 bases). Trimming shortened V by 0 bases and J by 7 bases, and 17 bases separated the two germline ends. The CDR3 has 16 amino acids. CDR1 and CDR2 (germline): SGHDT, YYEEEE. CDR3 residues: CASSLENWGPGNEQFF. CDR3 DNA: TGTGCCAGCAGCTTGGAGAACTGGGGTCCAGGGAATGAGCAGTTCTTC.

The V call is TRBV27, the J call TRBJ2-1; TRBD1 aligns across 8 bases. CDR3 length equals 14 residues. The V gene's germline CDR1 is MNHEY and CDR2 SMNVEV (reference sequence). Trimming removed 7 bases from V and 4 bases from J; junction bases left unmatched: 6. The CDR3 nucleotides read TGTGCCAGCACGTCAGGGGGCTGGTACAATGAGCAGTTCTTC. Its protein is CASTSGGWYNEQFF.

This chain's CDR3 is CASSMTGRETQYF. The DNA for the CDR3 is TGCGCCAGCAGCATGACAGGACGGGAGACCCAGTACTTC. The chain is built from TRBV5-1 and TRBJ2-5, with D possibly matching TRBD1 (6 bases). The CDR3 is 13 amino acids. V was trimmed by 4 bases and J by 5 bases, leaving 12 bases between them. Germline loops: CDR1 SGHRS, CDR2 YFSETQ.

The gene calls are TRBV6-5 and TRBJ2-1; a weak D match, TRBD1 (6 bases). The CDR3 runs to 14 residues. Germline V gene data show CDR1 as MNHEY and CDR2 as SVGAGI. Trimming took off 6 bases at V and 3 bases at J, with 12 bases between the two ends. This CDR3 reads CASRTGSVYNEQFF. The CDR3 nucleotides read TGTGCCAGCAGAACAGGGTCCGTCTACAATGAGCAGTTCTTC.

This chain links TRBV30 with TRBJ1-1, with a tentative D call TRBD1 (5 bases). In germline, CDR1 is GTSNPN, CDR2 SVGIG (reference sequence). The CDR3 has 14 amino acids. Between the trimmed V and J ends, which lost 0 bases and 4 bases, there was a span of 12 bases. Written as DNA, the CDR3 is TGTGCCTGGAGTGTAGCGGGAGGGACCACTGAAGCTTTCTTT. It codes for CAWSVAGGTTEAFF.

The chain has TRBV7-8 and TRBJ2-3; 9 positions match TRBD2. The CDR3 loop spans 15 amino acids. Per germline, CDR1 SGHVS and CDR2 FQNEAQ. The V segment lost 0 bases and the J segment 9 bases; nucleotides outside the gene matches: 7. Here the CDR3 reads CASSLAVAGVQTQYF. The CDR3 DNA is TGTGCCAGCAGCTTAGCGGTAGCGGGGGTACAAACGCAGTATTTT. Looking up the rest from reference TRBV7-8 and TRBJ2-3 gives the full variable domain: GAGVSQSPRYKVAKRGQDVALRCDPISGHVSLFWYQQALGQGPEFLTYFQNEAQLDKSGLPSDRFFAERPEGSVSTLKIQRTQQEDSAVYLCASSLAVAGVQTQYFGPGTRLTVL.

The rearrangement joins TRBV30 to TRBJ1-1; a weak D match, TRBD1 (5 bases). CDR3 length equals 9 residues. Germline CDR1 and CDR2: GTSNPN and SVGIG (reference sequence). Trimming took off 8 bases at V and 10 bases at J, with 11 bases between the two ends. The CDR3 loop is CAVGQGAFF. Here the CDR3 DNA reads TGTGCCGTCGGCCAGGGAGCTTTCTTT.

The CDR3 region has the DNA TGCGCCAGCAGCCGCGTGGAGACCCTAGAGACCCAGTACTTC. Protein sequence: CASSRVETLETQYF. The rearrangement links TRBV4-1 to TRBJ2-5, with D uncertain. CDR1 is MGHRA and CDR2 is YSYEKL in the germline V gene. This CDR3 contains 14 residues. Trimming shortened V by 4 bases and J by 4 bases, and 13 bases separated the two germline ends.

The gene calls are TRBV6-5 and TRBJ1-4, with 7 bases fitting TRBD1. The CDR3 has 14 residues. Per the germline V gene, CDR1 is MNHEY and CDR2 is SVGAGI. Unmatched junction bases numbered 8, after V lost 6 bases and J lost 7 bases. The CDR3 here is CASRDRRFGEKLFF. CDR3 sequence (DNA): TGTGCCAGCAGGGACAGGAGGTTTGGTGAAAAACTGTTTTTT.

V is TRBV15 and J is TRBJ1-5; 7 positions match TRBD1. V dropped 6 bases and J dropped 6; count of bases not matched to a gene: 11. Germline V lookup: CDR1 LNHNV, CDR2 YYDKDF (reference sequence). The CDR3 covers 15 residues. The CDR3, as DNA: TGTGCCACCAGGGAAGACAGGGAGCATAGTCAGCCCCAGCATTTT. Its translation: CATREDREHSQPQHF.

The count of this clone is one. The chain is built from TRBV6-5 and TRBJ2-7, with 8 positions matching TRBD2. The germline gives CDR1 MNHEY, CDR2 SVGAGI. The CDR3 loop spans 15 amino acids. V trimming: 2 bases; J trimming: 1 base; junction bases outside the gene matches: 4. This chain's CDR3 is CASSYGREVSYEQYF. The DNA of the CDR3 is TGTGCCAGCAGTTACGGGCGGGAGGTATCCTACGAGCAGTACTTC.

J is TRBJ2-2 and V is TRBV5-6, with D possibly matching TRBD1 (7 bases). Trimming shortened V by 2 bases and J by 5 bases, and 16 bases separated the two germline ends. The CDR3 is made up of 16 amino acids. The V gene's germline CDR1 is SGHDT and CDR2 YYEEEE. CDR3 in amino acids: CASSFFDREVTGELFF. The CDR3 DNA reads as TGTGCCAGCAGCTTCTTTGACAGGGAGGTTACCGGGGAGCTGTTTTTT.

This clone came up a few times. The genes are TRBV5-4 and TRBJ1-1, with 12 bases identical to TRBD1. Trimming took 4 bases from V and 3 from J; bases not matched to a gene: 10. The CDR3 has 17 residues. Germline values: CDR1 SGHNT, CDR2 YYREEE (reference sequence). CDR3 amino acids: CASSPGTGGAGDTEAFF. CDR3 sequence (DNA): TGTGCCAGCAGCCCCGGGACAGGGGGCGCGGGTGACACTGAAGCTTTCTTT. Together with reference TRBV5-4 and TRBJ1-1, the CDR3 gives the full variable domain: ETGVTQSPTHLIKTRGQQVTLRCSSQSGHNTVSWYQQALGQGPQFIFQYYREEENGRGNFPPRFSGLQFPNYSSELNVNALELDDSALYLCASSPGTGGAGDTEAFFGQGTRLTVV.

The rearrangement uses TRBV30 and TRBJ2-5; D is uncertain. The V end was cut by 0 bases, the J end by 2 bases, with 7 bases between. Germline CDR1 and CDR2: GTSNPN and SVGIG (reference sequence). The CDR3 contains 13 residues. This CDR3 reads CAWSVQHQETQYF. CDR3 DNA sequence: TGTGCCTGGAGTGTACAGCATCAAGAGACCCAGTACTTC.